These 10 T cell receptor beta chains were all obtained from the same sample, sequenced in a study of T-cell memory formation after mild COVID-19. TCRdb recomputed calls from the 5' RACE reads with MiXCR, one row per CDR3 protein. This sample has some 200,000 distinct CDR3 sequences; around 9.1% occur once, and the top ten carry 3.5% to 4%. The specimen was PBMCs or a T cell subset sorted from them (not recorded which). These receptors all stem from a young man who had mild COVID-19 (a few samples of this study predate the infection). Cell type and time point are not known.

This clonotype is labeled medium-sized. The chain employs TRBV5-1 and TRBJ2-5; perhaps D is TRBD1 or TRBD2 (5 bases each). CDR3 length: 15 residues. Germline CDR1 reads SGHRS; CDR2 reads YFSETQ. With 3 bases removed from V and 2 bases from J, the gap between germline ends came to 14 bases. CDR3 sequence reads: CASSWRGTRQETQYF. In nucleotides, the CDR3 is TGCGCCAGCAGCTGGAGAGGGACGCGTCAAGAGACCCAGTACTTC.

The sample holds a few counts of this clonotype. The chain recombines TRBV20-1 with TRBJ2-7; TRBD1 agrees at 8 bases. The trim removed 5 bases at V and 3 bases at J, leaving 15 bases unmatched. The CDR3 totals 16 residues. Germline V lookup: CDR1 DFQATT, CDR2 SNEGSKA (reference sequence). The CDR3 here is CSAAHLQGGDGYEQYV. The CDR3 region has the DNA TGCAGTGCTGCACACTTACAGGGGGGCGACGGCTACGAGCAGTACGTC.

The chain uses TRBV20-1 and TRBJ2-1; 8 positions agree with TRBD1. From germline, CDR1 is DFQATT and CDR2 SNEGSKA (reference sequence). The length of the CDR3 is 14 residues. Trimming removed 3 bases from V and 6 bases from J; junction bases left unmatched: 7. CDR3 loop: CSARGRTGSNEQFF. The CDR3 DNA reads TGCAGTGCTAGGGGGAGGACAGGGTCCAATGAGCAGTTCTTC.

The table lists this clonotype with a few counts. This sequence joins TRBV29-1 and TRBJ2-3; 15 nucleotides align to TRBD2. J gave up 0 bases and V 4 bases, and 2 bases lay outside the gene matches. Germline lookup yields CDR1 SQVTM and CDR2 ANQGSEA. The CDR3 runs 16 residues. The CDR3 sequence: CSVVGLAGGSTDTQYF. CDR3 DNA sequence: TGCAGCGTTGTGGGACTAGCGGGGGGTAGCACAGATACGCAGTATTTT.

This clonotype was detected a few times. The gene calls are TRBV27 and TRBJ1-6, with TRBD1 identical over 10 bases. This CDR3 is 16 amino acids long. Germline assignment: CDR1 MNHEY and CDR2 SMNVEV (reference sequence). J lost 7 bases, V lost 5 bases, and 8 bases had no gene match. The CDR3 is CASSKNPGQGNSPLHF. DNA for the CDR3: TGTGCCAGCAGTAAGAACCCGGGACAGGGGAATTCACCCCTCCACTTT.

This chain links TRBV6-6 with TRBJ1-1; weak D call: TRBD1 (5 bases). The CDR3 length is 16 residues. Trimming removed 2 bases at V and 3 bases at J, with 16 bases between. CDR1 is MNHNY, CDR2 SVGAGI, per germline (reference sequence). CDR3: CASSYDLGGGDTEAFF. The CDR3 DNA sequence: TGTGCCAGCAGTTACGATTTGGGGGGTGGGGACACTGAAGCTTTCTTT.

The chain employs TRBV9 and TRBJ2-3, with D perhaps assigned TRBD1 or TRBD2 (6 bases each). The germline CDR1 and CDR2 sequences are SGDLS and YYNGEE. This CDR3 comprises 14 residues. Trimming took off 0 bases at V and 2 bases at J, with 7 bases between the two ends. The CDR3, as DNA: TGTGCCAGCAGCGTAGCGGGGGCCACAGATACGCAGTATTTT. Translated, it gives CASSVAGATDTQYF.

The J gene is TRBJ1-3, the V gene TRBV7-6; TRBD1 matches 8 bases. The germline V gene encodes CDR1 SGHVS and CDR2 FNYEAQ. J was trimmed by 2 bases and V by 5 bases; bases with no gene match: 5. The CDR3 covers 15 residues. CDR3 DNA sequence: TGTGCCAGCAGCCCAAGGACAGGGACTGGAAACACCATATATTTT. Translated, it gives CASSPRTGTGNTIYF.

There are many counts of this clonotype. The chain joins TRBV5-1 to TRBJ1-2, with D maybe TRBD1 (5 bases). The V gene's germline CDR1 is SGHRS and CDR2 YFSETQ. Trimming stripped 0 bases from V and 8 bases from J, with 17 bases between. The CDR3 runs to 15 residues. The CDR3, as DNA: TGCGCCAGCAGCTTGGTGGGAATGGGGGGAAGCGGCTACACCTTC. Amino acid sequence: CASSLVGMGGSGYTF.

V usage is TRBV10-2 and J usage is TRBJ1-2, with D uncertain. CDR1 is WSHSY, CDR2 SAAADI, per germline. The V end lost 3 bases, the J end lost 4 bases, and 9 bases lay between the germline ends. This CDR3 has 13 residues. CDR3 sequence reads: CASSDQGGYGYTF. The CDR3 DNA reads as TGCGCCAGCAGTGACCAAGGCGGCTATGGCTACACCTTC.